This TCR beta chain was sequenced for a study of cytomegalovirus exposure and HLA in healthy donors. Findings of the study overall: Data from an earlier analysis indicated that most TCR beta V segments were productive either about 87% or about 30% of the time.

13 Jbeta primers and 60 Vbeta primers were used for the PCR. Clones were sequenced by immunoSEQ multiplex PCR, and TCRdb holds only the in-frame ones, with some missing. The profile shows 100,000 to 120,000 clones, approximately 82% of them singletons. As regards this clone: What it recognizes is unknown.

The clonotype was recovered from a man aged 40-49 years in good health and CMV-seropositive. Sequencing was performed on PBMCs.

DNA of the CDR3: TGTGCCAGCAGCCCAGCGGGCTCAGTCTACGAGCAGTACTTC. Its translation is CASSPAGSVYEQYF. V is TRBV7-9 and J is TRBJ2-7, with D perhaps TRBD2 (6 bases). V shed 5 bases and J shed 3 bases, with 14 bases lying between them. Germline values: CDR1 SEHNR, CDR2 FQNEAQ (reference sequence). The CDR3 has 14 residues.